The clone carrying this TCR beta chain is a singleton in its sample. The antigen is not known. Trimming took 4 bases from V and 2 from J; bases not matched to a gene: 8. This CDR3 is built from 15 residues. Germline V gene lookup returns CDR1 SGHNT and CDR2 YYREEE (reference sequence). PCR employed 60 Vbeta and 13 Jbeta primers. Measured with immunoSEQ multiplex PCR; TCRdb has only the in-frame clones, and not every one. The data show approximately 89,000 clones, around four fifths seen once. These data are taken from a study of cytomegalovirus exposure and HLA in healthy donors. Study-wide points: Overall, approximately 150 TCR beta chains were annotated as cytomegalovirus-associated.

Sequenced input: PBMCs. This receptor was obtained from a male donor in good health and CMV-seronegative. This chain joins TRBV5-4 and TRBJ2-7; 8 nucleotides line up with TRBD2. CDR3 DNA sequence: TGTGCCAGCAGCCCTGTCGCGGGAGGTGCCTACGAGCAGTACTTC. This encodes CASSPVAGGAYEQYF.